These 14 T cell receptor beta chains were all obtained from the same sample, sequenced in a study of cytomegalovirus exposure and HLA in healthy donors. With 60 Vbeta and 13 Jbeta primers, the PCR was carried out. Here immunoSEQ multiplex PCR was the method, and the copy in TCRdb shows in-frame clones only, minus some. The sample holds 60,000 to 80,000 clones, around 73% seen once. What was sequenced was PBMCs. The receptors come from a girl aged 10 to 17 in good health and CMV-seropositive.

This rearrangement joins TRBV10-3 to TRBJ2-1, with 14 bases aligning to TRBD2. The CDR3 loop spans 15 amino acids. With 5 bases clipped from V and 8 bases from J, the junction kept 5 bases outside the gene matches. Germline V lookup: CDR1 ENHRY, CDR2 SYGVKD. The CDR3 DNA reads as TGTGCCATCAGTCCCGGGACTAGCGGGGGCCATGAGCAGTTCTTC. Its translation: CAISPGTSGGHEQFF.

V gene TRBV5-1 combines with J gene TRBJ2-7; 9 bases are shared with TRBD2. CDR3 size: 15 residues. Germline V gives CDR1 SGHRS, CDR2 YFSETQ. Germline trimming cut 2 bases from V and 1 base from J; bases unmatched to any gene: 4. Written as DNA, the CDR3 is TGCGCCAGCAGCTTAACTAGCGGGCTATCCTACGAGCAGTACTTC. It is translated as CASSLTSGLSYEQYF.

The chain employs TRBV30 and TRBJ2-7, with 7 bases lining up with TRBD2. In germline, CDR1 is GTSNPN, CDR2 SVGIG (reference sequence). CDR3 size: 15 residues. J was trimmed by 0 bases and V by 3 bases; bases with no gene match: 8. DNA for the CDR3: TGTGCCTGGAGCCTTCTAGCGGCAAGCTCCTACGAGCAGTACTTC. Its protein product is CAWSLLAASSYEQYF. Combining the CDR3 with reference TRBV30 and TRBJ2-7 gives the whole variable domain SQTIHQWPATLVQPVGSPLSLECTVEGTSNPNLYWYRQAAGRGLQLLFYSVGIGQISSEVPQNLSASRPQDRQFILSSKKLLLSDSGFYLCAWSLLAASSYEQYFGPGTRLTVT.

In this sample, this clone turned up a few times. This chain uses TRBV5-8 with TRBJ1-1, with D unresolved. The CDR3 has 13 amino acids. Germline V gene data show CDR1 as SGHTS and CDR2 as YDEGEE. The V end lost 0 bases, the J end lost 6 bases, and 9 bases lay between the germline ends. CDR3 protein: CASSLGSRAEAFF. The CDR3 DNA is TGTGCCAGCAGCTTGGGTTCTCGGGCTGAAGCTTTCTTT.

The rearrangement joins TRBV12-5 to TRBJ1-5, with TRBD1 matching 8 bases. V was clipped by 9 bases and J by 0 bases; unmatched bases: 4. The CDR3 is 14 residues long. Germline V gives CDR1 LGHNT, CDR2 FRNRAP. The CDR3 DNA is TGTGCTAGCTGGACAGGGATTAGCAATCAGCCCCAGCATTTT. Translation: CASWTGISNQPQHF.

V and J are TRBV11-2 and TRBJ1-4, with D unresolved. In germline, CDR1 is SGHAT, CDR2 FQNNGV. V was pared by 0 bases and J by 8 bases, with 10 bases between. This CDR3 spans 14 amino acids. The CDR3 sequence is CASSLDSGWEKLFF. CDR3 in DNA: TGTGCCAGCAGCTTAGATAGTGGTTGGGAAAAACTGTTTTTT.

This clone was seen just once. The chain links TRBV5-1 to TRBJ2-1, with 7 positions matching TRBD2. The CDR3 is 16 amino acids. CDR1 and CDR2 from the germline V gene are SGHRS and YFSETQ. With 0 bases clipped from V and 4 bases from J, the junction kept 7 bases outside the gene matches. The CDR3 nucleotides are TGCGCCAGCAGCTTGGCGGCTAGCGGCTATTACAATGAGCAGTTCTTC. Amino acid sequence: CASSLAASGYYNEQFF. Looking up the rest from reference TRBV5-1 and TRBJ2-1 gives the full variable domain: KAGVTQTPRYLIKTRGQQVTLSCSPISGHRSVSWYQQTPGQGLQFLFEYFSETQRNKGNFPGRFSGRQFSNSRSEMNVSTLELGDSALYLCASSLAASGYYNEQFFGPGTRLTVL.

The chain joins TRBV5-8 to TRBJ1-2; no clear D. This CDR3 contains 13 residues. Germline CDR1 reads SGHTS; CDR2 reads YDEGEE. Trimming removed 1 base at V and 3 bases at J, with 7 bases between. In DNA, the CDR3 is TGTGCCAGCAGCTTGCGCAGATACTATGGCTACACCTTC. Residues: CASSLRRYYGYTF.

V usage is TRBV5-4 and J usage is TRBJ2-7, with 7 bases lining up with TRBD1. CDR3 size: 16 residues. Germline loops: CDR1 SGHNT, CDR2 YYREEE (reference sequence). V gave up 4 bases and J gave up 3 bases; unmatched junction bases: 13. The chain's CDR3 is CASSPWTGQLNYEQYF. The CDR3, as DNA: TGTGCCAGCAGCCCCTGGACGGGACAGTTAAACTACGAGCAGTACTTC.

This rearrangement joins TRBV9 to TRBJ1-2, with D tentatively TRBD1 (6 bases). This CDR3 is 16 amino acids long. CDR1 is SGDLS, CDR2 YYNGEE, per germline. V lost 4 bases and J 3 bases, leaving 19 bases between the germline ends. For the CDR3, the DNA is TGTGCCAGCAGCCCCCAATGGGAGGGGGGAGACTATGGCTACACCTTC. It specifies CASSPQWEGGDYGYTF.

The chain uses TRBV4-2 and TRBJ1-2; perhaps TRBD1 as D (5 bases). Trimming pared 0 bases from V and 2 bases from J, leaving 7 bases between. The CDR3 length is 14 residues. CDR1 and CDR2 (germline): LGHNA, YNFKEQ. For the CDR3, the DNA is TGTGCCAGCAGCCAAGATGGGGGGAACTATGGCTACACCTTC. Translated, it gives CASSQDGGNYGYTF.

This clone was seen at least ten times. This rearrangement joins TRBV11-3 to TRBJ1-1; 9 bases are a match to TRBD1. The CDR3 sequence is 13 residues long. Unmatched junction bases numbered 6, after V lost 5 bases and J lost 8 bases. Germline V gives CDR1 SGHNT, CDR2 YENEEA. The DNA of the CDR3 is TGTGCCAGCAGCCCGGGACAGGGCGCCGAAGCTTTCTTT. Its protein is CASSPGQGAEAFF.

The chain combines TRBV7-8 with TRBJ2-3; 10 bases agree with TRBD2. From germline, CDR1 is SGHVS and CDR2 FQNEAQ. V was clipped by 4 bases and J by 6 bases; unmatched bases: 10. The CDR3 is made up of 16 amino acids. This CDR3 reads CASSSELAGVYDTQYF. The CDR3 nucleotides are TGTGCCAGCAGCTCGGAGCTAGCGGGAGTTTATGATACGCAGTATTTT.

The V gene is TRBV4-1, the J gene TRBJ1-2; D may be TRBD1 (6 bases). In germline, CDR1 is MGHRA, CDR2 YSYEKL. V was cut by 3 bases and J by 4 bases, with 21 bases left in between. CDR3 length equals 17 residues. The CDR3 loop reads CASSQGPRVRGSYGYTF. CDR3 bases: TGCGCCAGCAGCCAGGGCCCCAGGGTGAGGGGGAGCTATGGCTACACCTTC.